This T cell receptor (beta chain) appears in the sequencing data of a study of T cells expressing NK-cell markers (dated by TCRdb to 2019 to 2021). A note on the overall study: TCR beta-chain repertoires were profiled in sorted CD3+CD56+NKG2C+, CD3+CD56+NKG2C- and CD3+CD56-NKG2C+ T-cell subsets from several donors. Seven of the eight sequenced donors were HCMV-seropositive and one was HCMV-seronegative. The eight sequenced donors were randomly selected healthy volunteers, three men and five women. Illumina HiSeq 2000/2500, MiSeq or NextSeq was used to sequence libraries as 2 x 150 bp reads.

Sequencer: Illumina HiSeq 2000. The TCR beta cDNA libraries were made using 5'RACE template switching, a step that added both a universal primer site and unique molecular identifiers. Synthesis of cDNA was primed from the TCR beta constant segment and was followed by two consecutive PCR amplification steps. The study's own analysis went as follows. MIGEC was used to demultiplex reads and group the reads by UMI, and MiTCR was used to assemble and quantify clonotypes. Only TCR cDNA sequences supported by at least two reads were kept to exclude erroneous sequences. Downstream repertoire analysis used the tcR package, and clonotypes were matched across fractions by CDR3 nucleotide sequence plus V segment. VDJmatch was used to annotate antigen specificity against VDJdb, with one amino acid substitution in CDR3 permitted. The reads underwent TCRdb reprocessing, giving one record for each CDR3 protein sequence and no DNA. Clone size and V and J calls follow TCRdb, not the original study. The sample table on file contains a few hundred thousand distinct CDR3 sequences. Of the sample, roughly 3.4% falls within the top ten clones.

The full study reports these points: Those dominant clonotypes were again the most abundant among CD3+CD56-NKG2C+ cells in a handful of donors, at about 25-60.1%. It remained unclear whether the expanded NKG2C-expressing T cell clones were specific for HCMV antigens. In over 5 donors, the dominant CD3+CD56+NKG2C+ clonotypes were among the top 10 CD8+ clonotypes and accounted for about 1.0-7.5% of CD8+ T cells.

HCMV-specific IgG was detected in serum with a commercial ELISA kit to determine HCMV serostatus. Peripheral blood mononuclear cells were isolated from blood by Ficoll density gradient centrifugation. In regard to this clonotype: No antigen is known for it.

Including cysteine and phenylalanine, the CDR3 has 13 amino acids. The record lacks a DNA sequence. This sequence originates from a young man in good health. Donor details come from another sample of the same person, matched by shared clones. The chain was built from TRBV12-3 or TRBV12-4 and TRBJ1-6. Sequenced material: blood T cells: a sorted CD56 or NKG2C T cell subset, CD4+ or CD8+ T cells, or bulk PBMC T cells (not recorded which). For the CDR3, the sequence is CASSKHENSPLHF.